This paragraph reports one TCR beta chain. The clone's antigen remains unknown. Base qualities are not at hand, and no much larger clone is one base apart. This record belongs to a study of shared clonotypes between healthy human individuals (dated by TCRdb to 2020 to 2021). Study-wide context: The cohort comprised two women and a few men aged 18 to 49 years. To increase sequencing depth and limit assay-specific biases, different laboratories used diverse techniques to prepare libraries and sequence TCR repertoires. Each donor's leukapheresis produced roughly between about 0.85 and 10 billion PBMCs. For each donor, three plates each were used for CD4 naive and CD4 memory, two plates were used for CD8 naive, and one plate was used for CD8 memory. To estimate repertoire size and how much clonotype sharing occurs between individuals, the study deeply sequenced the blood TCR repertoires of roughly 5 healthy adults.

CD8 naive samples consisted of CD45RO-negative cells that were positively selected for CCR7, yielding a CD45RA+CCR7+ population without TemRA cells. Healthy HIV-negative adults with no recently reported acute infections or vaccinations were included as donors. Only Caucasian adults living in Nashville, Tennessee, USA were represented among the donors. Blood was obtained by leukapheresis, after which PBMCs were separated by Ficoll-Histopaque density gradient centrifugation and cryopreserved in liquid nitrogen vapor phase. Analytical flow cytometry was used to check the purity and quantity of every magnetically sorted T cell population. Genomic DNA was isolated from every sorted fraction and measured by UV absorbance on a Nanodrop 2000c. Broader findings and caveats from the paper: Estimated clonotype richness was generally larger for naive than for memory subsets. Incomplete sequencing was indicated by rarefaction of sorted-subset datasets, despite the large sequencing depth. Higher generation probabilities were observed for clonotypes shared by all four sorted-subset donors than for non-shared clonotypes. Pairwise subsampling indicated that sequencing depth was expected to affect the degree of clonotype sharing among donors. Sampling was limited to blood, and TCR repertoires in tissue likely differ from TCR repertoires in blood. Around 5.4% of naive CD4, around 3.6% of naive CD8, 2.3% of memory CD4, and approximately 0.39% of memory CD8 clonotypes were shared across a few donors. Because the study included only a small number of donors, the genetic and exposure-history diversity represented was limited.

Using the deep immunoSEQ assay, TCR CDR3 regions were amplified from genomic DNA by multiplex PCR. Extracted genomic DNA from each cell subset was spread evenly across all wells of several immunoSEQ 96-well plates, with each plate serving as a replicate. For sorted subsets, each replicate PCR was loaded with 200 to 250 ng genomic DNA, equivalent to 30,000 or so T cell genomes. Purified libraries were measured with a Qubit 3.0 fluorometer, size-checked on a Bioanalyzer 2100, and measured again with the KAPA Library Quantification kit. Every immunoSEQ 96-well plate was sequenced on a dedicated single-read 150-cycle Illumina NextSeq 550 flow cell. Turning to the authors' computational methods: Because only junctional sequences without quality scores were contained in the immunoSEQ output, filtering matching that applied to full-length reads could not be performed. To assign V/J genes and CDR3, sequences were annotated using PyIR, a Python wrapper for IgBLAST v1.9, with IMGT germline references. Reads with weak V/J assignments (E-value above 1e-6), missing CDR3, stop codons, out-of-frame junctions, or ambiguous translated residues were removed. V3J clonotypes were defined as sequences sharing the same inferred V gene, J gene, and CDR3 amino acid sequence. The percentage overlap between two repertoires was calculated by dividing the number of shared unique clonotypes by the size of the smaller repertoire. Repertoire richness was assessed with RTK rarefaction, the Chao1 estimator, and Recon v2.1 estimates of unobserved clonotypes. For all TCRbeta clonotypes obtained by the gDNA method from a handful of donors, generation probabilities were computed with OLGA. TCRdb took this table from immuneACCESS and kept in-frame rearrangements with V and J called. Such tables lack part of the clones; where checked against another copy, unresolved V genes explain under half of the gap, and the rest is unexplained. V and J calls and clone size are as listed in that table; D and trimming were resolved from the DNA. The sample table records about 2 million clones; about 95% of these occur just once. 1% to 1.5% of the sample goes to the ten largest clones.

The CDR3 holds 14 amino acids from the cysteine to the phenylalanine. The sequence is cut down to CDR3 DNA, 42 bases in frame from base 1. CDR1 is given as LNHDA and CDR2 as SQIVND, both from the germline V gene (reference sequence). Ends trimmed: V by 3 bases, J by 9 bases; bases unmatched to a gene: 6. Sequenced sample: naive CD8+ T cells sorted from blood. Read against the paper, the sample's cell subset or site label means: CD45RA+CCR7+. This receptor was identified in a young man in good health. In this chain, TRBV19 is recombined with TRBJ2-1; TRBD2 fits 9 bases in the junction. The CDR3 is CASSILAGAGEQFF. The DNA reads as follows: TGTGCCAGTAGTATTTTAGCGGGGGCTGGTGAGCAGTTCTTC.